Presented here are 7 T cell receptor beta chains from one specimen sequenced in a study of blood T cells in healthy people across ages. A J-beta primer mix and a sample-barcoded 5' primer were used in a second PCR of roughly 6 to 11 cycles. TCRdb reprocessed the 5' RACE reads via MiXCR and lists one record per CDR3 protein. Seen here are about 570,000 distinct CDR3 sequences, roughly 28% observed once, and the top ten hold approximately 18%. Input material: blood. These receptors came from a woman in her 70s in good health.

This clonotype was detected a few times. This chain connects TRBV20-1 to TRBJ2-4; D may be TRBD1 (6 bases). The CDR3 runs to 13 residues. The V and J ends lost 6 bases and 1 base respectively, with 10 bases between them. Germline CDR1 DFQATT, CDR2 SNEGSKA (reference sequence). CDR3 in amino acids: CSAQGSAKNIQYF. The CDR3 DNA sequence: TGCAGTGCCCAGGGGTCCGCCAAAAACATTCAGTACTTC.

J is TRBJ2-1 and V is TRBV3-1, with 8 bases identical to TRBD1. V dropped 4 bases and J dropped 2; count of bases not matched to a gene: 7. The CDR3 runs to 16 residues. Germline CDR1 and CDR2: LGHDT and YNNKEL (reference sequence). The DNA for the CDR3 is TGTGCCAGCAGCCCAGGACAGGGAACGCCCTACAATGAGCAGTTCTTC. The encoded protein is CASSPGQGTPYNEQFF.

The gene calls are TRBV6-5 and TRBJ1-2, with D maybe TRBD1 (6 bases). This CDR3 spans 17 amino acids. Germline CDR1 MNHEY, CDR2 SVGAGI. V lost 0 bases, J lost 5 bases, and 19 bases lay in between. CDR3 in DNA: TGTGCCAGCAGTTACTCGAGCTCGCGACAGGCCTATTATGGCTACACCTTC. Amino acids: CASSYSSSRQAYYGYTF.

For the CDR3, the DNA is TGCAGTGCTAGAGTAGGCGGGGGACCGGGGGAGCAGTACTTC. Its protein is CSARVGGGPGEQYF. This sequence joins TRBV20-1 and TRBJ2-7; 7 nucleotides line up with TRBD2. The ends lost 1 base at V and 7 bases at J; junction bases unmatched: 10. The CDR3 sequence is 14 residues long. Germline V gene data show CDR1 as DFQATT and CDR2 as SNEGSKA (reference sequence).

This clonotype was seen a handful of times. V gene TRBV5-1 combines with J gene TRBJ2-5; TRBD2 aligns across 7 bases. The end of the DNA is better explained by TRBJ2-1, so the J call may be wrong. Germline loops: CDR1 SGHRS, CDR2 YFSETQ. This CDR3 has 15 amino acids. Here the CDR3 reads CASVPRRGGYNEQFF. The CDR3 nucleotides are TGCGCCAGCGTCCCCAGGCGCGGGGGCTACAATGAGCAGTTCTTC.

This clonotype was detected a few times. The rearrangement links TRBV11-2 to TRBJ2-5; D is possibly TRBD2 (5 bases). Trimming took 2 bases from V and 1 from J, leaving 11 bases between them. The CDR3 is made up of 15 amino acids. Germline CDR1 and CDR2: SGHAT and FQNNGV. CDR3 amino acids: CASSLLARLQETQYF. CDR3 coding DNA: TGTGCCAGCAGCTTACTAGCCAGACTCCAAGAGACCCAGTACTTC.

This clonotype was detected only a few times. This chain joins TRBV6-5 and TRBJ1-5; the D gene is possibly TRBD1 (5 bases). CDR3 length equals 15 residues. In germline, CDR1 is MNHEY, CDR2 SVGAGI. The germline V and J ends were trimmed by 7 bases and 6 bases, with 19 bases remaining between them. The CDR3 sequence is CASTPYGGAGQPQHF. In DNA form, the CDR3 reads TGTGCCAGCACACCGTATGGGGGTGCGGGTCAGCCCCAGCATTTT.